The rows below give T cell receptor beta chains drawn from one sample of a study of post-analysis software for immune sequencing data. TCRdb fed the PCR reads into MiXCR, producing one record per CDR3 protein. This sample carries 650,000 to 850,000 distinct CDR3 sequences, 53% of them seen once, and the ten largest clones take 4.6%. Sequencing input: blood. The receptors here all came from a girl between 5 and 17 years old with multiple sclerosis. Each CDR3 is given without its conserved first and last residue.

13,TRBV20-1,SARRGLRGSDIQY
12,TRBV20-1,SASGPQGSYEQY
11,TRBV12-5,ASAIGGSYEQY
14,TRBV7-9,ASSLDGGQGDEKLF
13,TRBV29-1,SVGTSGSTYNEQF
13,TRBV11-2,ASSLGQGSNTEAF
14,TRBV7-2,ASSPIKGRYTYEQY
10,TRBV2,ASQTGNQPQH
10,TRBV10-3,AISGSQDEQY
12,TRBV20-1,SAGGGTGSYEQY